The entry below describes one TCR beta chain. Its specificity is unknown. Trimming at V came to 3 bases and at J to 1 base, leaving 2 bases not matched to a gene. In germline, CDR1 is SGHRS, CDR2 YFSETQ. The CDR3 covers 14 residues. Assay used: immunoSEQ multiplex PCR; TCRdb lists only in-frame clones, some missing. Among just under 2,500 clones listed, 65% to 90% were seen once. Between the mid-2010s and the late 2010s, patients underwent resection in Japan or China. These data are taken from a study of immune evolution from preneoplasia to lung adenocarcinoma. The study's findings and limits: Clonality was highest in normal lung, lower in later-stage lesions apparently.

The receptor was isolated from a person between 50 and 60 years old with lung adenocarcinoma. The material sequenced was FFPE normal lung tissue adjacent to the tumor. This chain joins TRBV5-1 and TRBJ1-1; TRBD1 agrees at 8 bases. Written as DNA, the CDR3 is TGCGCCAGCAGCTCAGGGGGCTGGAACACTGAAGCTTTCTTT. It codes for CASSSGGWNTEAFF.